A single sample gave rise to the 13 T cell receptor beta chains below, sequenced in a study of control samples from healthy donors and cancer patients. Profiling relied on immunoSEQ multiplex PCR, and the TCRdb table lists in-frame clones only, not all of them. The table lists about 190,000 clones, 91% of them singletons. The material sequenced was blood. Receptors originate from a man younger than 40 in good health.

V is TRBV7-2 and J is TRBJ2-6; D is undetermined. The V gene lost 5 bases and the J gene lost 3 bases, with 8 bases spanning the gap. The CDR3 covers 14 residues. From germline, CDR1 is SGHTA and CDR2 FQGNSA. CDR3 DNA: TGTGCCAGCAGCCCTTTATTTGGGGCCAACGTCCTGACTTTC. Protein sequence: CASSPLFGANVLTF.

The rearrangement links TRBV2 to TRBJ1-4, with D uncertain. With 9 bases removed from V and 2 bases from J, the gap between germline ends came to 10 bases. CDR3 length: 13 amino acids. Germline V CDR1 and CDR2: SNHLY, FYNNEI. The CDR3 loop reads CASRQYTNEKLFF. The CDR3 bases are TGTGCCAGTAGACAATATACTAATGAAAAACTGTTTTTT.

The gene calls are TRBV2 and TRBJ1-5; D call uncertain. CDR1 SNHLY and CDR2 FYNNEI come from the germline V gene. V lost 1 base and J lost 6, with 10 bases in between. The CDR3 contains 14 residues. CDR3 nucleotides: TGTGCCAGCAGTGAAGGTACAGAGAGTCAGCCCCAGCATTTT. Translated, it gives CASSEGTESQPQHF.

The J gene is TRBJ2-3, the V gene TRBV19; 9 bases match TRBD1. With 4 bases clipped from V and 3 bases from J, the junction kept 8 bases outside the gene matches. This CDR3 has 16 amino acids. CDR1 and CDR2 (germline): LNHDA, SQIVND (reference sequence). The DNA for the CDR3 is TGTGCCAGTAGTAGAGGGACAGGGTATGGGACAGATACGCAGTATTTT. Translated, it gives CASSRGTGYGTDTQYF.

V is TRBV6-5 and J is TRBJ1-2; 7 nucleotides match TRBD1. The CDR3 consists of 15 residues. Germline assignment: CDR1 MNHEY and CDR2 SVGAGI. The junction had 7 bases not matched to a gene; V was cut back by 2 bases and J by 4 bases. This CDR3 reads CASSYQGGGVYGYTF. The CDR3 DNA reads TGTGCCAGCAGTTACCAGGGGGGGGGCGTCTATGGCTACACCTTC.

The chain couples TRBV11-2 to TRBJ2-7; D is possibly TRBD2 (5 bases). V was cut by 3 bases and J by 4 bases, with 13 bases left in between. Germline-derived CDR1 and CDR2 are SGHAT and FQNNGV. CDR3 length: 14 amino acids. CDR3 DNA sequence: TGTGCCAGCAGCTTGATTGTGGAGGCTTACGAGCAGTACTTC. As protein: CASSLIVEAYEQYF.

This clone appeared a few times. The chain carries TRBV13 and TRBJ2-1; TRBD2 aligns across 9 bases. V gave up 5 bases and J gave up 4 bases; unmatched junction bases: 12. There are 17 residues in the CDR3. Germline V gives CDR1 PRHDT, CDR2 FYEKMQ (reference sequence). The CDR3, as DNA: TGTGCCAGCAGCAACCCTACTGGACTAGCGTTATACAATGAGCAGTTCTTC. Translation: CASSNPTGLALYNEQFF.

The rearrangement links TRBV5-1 to TRBJ2-2; D assignment may be TRBD1 or TRBD2 (6 bases each). Trimming removed 4 bases at V and 6 bases at J, with 16 bases between. The CDR3 is 15 residues long. Germline loops: CDR1 SGHRS, CDR2 YFSETQ. Here the CDR3 reads CASSLTGGGPGELFF. The CDR3 DNA is TGCGCCAGCAGCCTTACCGGGGGCGGGCCCGGGGAGCTGTTTTTT.

This clone has a single count. The J gene is TRBJ2-3, the V gene TRBV5-1; 7 bases are shared with TRBD1. Germline V gene data show CDR1 as SGHRS and CDR2 as YFSETQ. Germline trimming cut 1 base from V and 1 base from J; bases unmatched to any gene: 6. The CDR3 totals 16 residues. The DNA for the CDR3 is TGCGCCAGCAGCTTGTTTAACAGGGGCGGCACAGATACGCAGTATTTT. Translation gives CASSLFNRGGTDTQYF.

V is TRBV5-4 and J is TRBJ2-3; maybe TRBD2 (7 bases). Germline values: CDR1 SGHNT, CDR2 YYREEE (reference sequence). The CDR3 contains 14 residues. V was clipped by 6 bases and J by 1 base, with 12 bases between them. CDR3 amino acids: CASTWGGRTDTQYF. The CDR3 bases are TGTGCCAGCACCTGGGGGGGGCGCACAGATACGCAGTATTTT.

This chain joins TRBV7-2 and TRBJ2-1; either TRBD1 or TRBD2 may fit D (6 bases each). Trimming stripped 1 base from V and 10 bases from J, with 14 bases between. CDR3 size: 14 residues. The germline V gene has CDR1 SGHTA and CDR2 FQGNSA. The CDR3 nucleotides read TGTGCCAGCAGCTTAGTTCCGGGGGCGGTGGAGCAGTTCTTC. Translated: CASSLVPGAVEQFF.

This chain connects TRBV19 to TRBJ1-5; D call uncertain. The CDR3 is 15 amino acids. Trimming left V 7 bases short and J 0 bases short, with 13 bases between. Germline V gene sequence: CDR1 LNHDA, CDR2 SQIVND (reference sequence). The CDR3 region has the DNA TGTGCCAGTACCCATACCTCCCCTAGCAATCAGCCCCAGCATTTT. Amino acids: CASTHTSPSNQPQHF.

V and J are TRBV7-8 and TRBJ1-5, with 8 bases aligning to TRBD1. The J segment lost 5 bases and the V segment lost 1 base, leaving 7 bases of the junction unmatched. In germline, CDR1 is SGHVS, CDR2 FQNEAQ. This CDR3 spans 16 amino acids. CDR3 in amino acids: CASSLDRTGSDQPQHF. The CDR3 DNA is TGTGCCAGCAGCTTAGATCGGACAGGGTCCGATCAGCCCCAGCATTTT.